This record concerns one T cell receptor (beta chain) sequence. These data come from a study of blood T cell repertoires in COVID-19. Study information: COVID-19 samples, acute and convalescent, were from the United States, Italy and Spain. Sources were T cells, B-cell-depleted T cells, or PBMCs; the material itself was cDNA or gDNA.

Germline CDR1 reads MNHEY; CDR2 reads SVGEGT. V lost 4 bases, J lost 5 bases, and 8 bases stayed unmatched. The CDR3 is made up of 16 amino acids. Source study methods: Reference gene primers were amplified, and this amplification served to estimate nucleated cell counts. Assay used: immunoSEQ multiplex PCR; TCRdb lists only in-frame clones, some missing. That table gives V, J and clone size, and the DNA gave D and trimming. The sample lists 100,000 to 110,000 clones, about 90% occurring once. This TCR was sampled from a man aged 25 to 45 in a cohort sampled during active COVID-19. The chain employs TRBV6-2 or TRBV6-3 and TRBJ1-5; the match to TRBD1 covers 10 bases. The sample was peripheral blood. The CDR3 is CASSSLRDRGDQPQHF. Written as DNA, the CDR3 is TGTGCCAGCAGTTCCCTCCGGGACAGGGGTGATCAGCCCCAGCATTTT.